The TCR beta chain described here comes from a study of blood T cells in healthy people across ages. Overall study results and limits: One million T cells yielded diversity estimates that were considered underestimates.

A word on this clonotype: Its antigen is as yet unknown.

The CDR3 is 15 residues long. Per the germline V gene, CDR1 is KGHSH and CDR2 is LQKENI. V dropped 5 bases and J dropped 2; count of bases not matched to a gene: 6. A J-beta primer mix and a sample-barcoded 5' primer were used in a second PCR of about 7 to 12 cycles. The yield of each sample was at least 2.5 million CDR3-containing paired-end reads. Each CDR3 protein is one row after TCRdb ran MiXCR on the 5' RACE reads. The sample holds some 1.5 million distinct CDR3 sequences, over 25% seen once. The donors, healthy Caucasians from Russia, were aged roughly 6 to 90. Peripheral blood samples of roughly 9.9 milliliters were drawn from each donor.

This sequence was found in a woman aged 30 to 39 in good health. This chain uses TRBV18 with TRBJ2-3, with TRBD1 matching over 8 bases. Material: blood. The CDR3 DNA is TGTGCCAGCTCAACCGGGACAGGTTTCACAGATACGCAGTATTTT. It yields the protein CASSTGTGFTDTQYF.